The rows below give T cell receptor beta chains drawn from one sample of a study of OX40 agonist ivuxolimab in advanced cancers. Profiling relied on immunoSEQ multiplex PCR, and the TCRdb table lists in-frame clones only, not all of them. The sample shows approximately 83,000 clones, over 75% of them seen only once. Sequences were derived from CD4+ or CD8+ T cells sorted from blood, sampled in a trial of the OX40 agonist ivuxolimab. Receptors originate from an adult with an advanced solid tumor such as melanoma, head and neck, liver or kidney cancer. The CDR3 runs from the conserved cysteine through the conserved F or W. The D gene is left open where the match is weak. Size values are once, few and many counts, or a class for expanded clones, and some rows have none.

TRBJ1-1,TRBV5-1,13,TRBD1,NA,TGCGCCAGCACCAGGGGGTACGAGGAGGAAGCTTTCTTT,CASTRGYEEEAFF
TRBJ1-2,TRBV28,14,NA,once,TGTGCCAGCAGTCGGGGGACGGTACACTATGGCTACACCTTC,CASSRGTVHYGYTF
TRBJ2-3,TRBV7-9,17,NA,NA,TGTGCCAGCAGCCAGGATCACGGGGCGACCATCACAGATACGCAGTATTTT,CASSQDHGATITDTQYF
TRBJ2-2,TRBV6-6,13,NA,NA,TGTGCCAGCAGCCTAGCGCCAGGGGGGCAGCTGTTTTTT,CASSLAPGGQLFF
TRBJ1-5,TRBV6-6,15,NA,NA,TGTGCCAGCAGTTACTCCTCGGCGACGAATCAGCCCCAGCATTTT,CASSYSSATNQPQHF
TRBJ1-6,TRBV7-9,14,TRBD1,NA,TGTGCCAGCAGCCAAGACAGGGCAAATTCACCCCTCCACTTT,CASSQDRANSPLHF
TRBJ2-3,TRBV5-1,13,NA,NA,TGCGCCAGCAGCTTGTTCGGCGGAGATACGCAGTATTTT,CASSLFGGDTQYF
TRBJ2-1,TRBV5-4,15,NA,NA,TGTGCCAGCAGCTTGGATACGAATTCCTACAATGAGCAGTTCTTC,CASSLDTNSYNEQFF
TRBJ1-2,TRBV19,14,NA,NA,TGTGCCAGTAGTATTACGCAGGTTAACTATGGCTACACCTTC,CASSITQVNYGYTF
TRBJ1-5,TRBV18,14,NA,NA,TGTGCCAGCTCACATGGACGGTTAAATCAGCCCCAGCATTTT,CASSHGRLNQPQHF
TRBJ2-2,TRBV6-4,17,TRBD1,once,TGTGCCAGCAGTGTTCAGGGACAGACAAGAAACACCGGGGAGCTGTTTTTT,CASSVQGQTRNTGELFF
TRBJ2-7,TRBV19,13,TRBD1,NA,TGTGCCAGTAGTAGGACAGGGGAGAACGAGCAGTACTTC,CASSRTGENEQYF
TRBJ2-3,TRBV5-1,17,TRBD2,NA,TGCGCCAGCAGCCCCGGAGTAGCGGGAGGACGATCAGATACGCAGTATTTT,CASSPGVAGGRSDTQYF
TRBJ2-1,TRBV7-9,18,TRBD2,few,TGTGCCAGCAGCTTCACTCAAGGACTAGCGGGAACATTGGGCGAGCAGTTCTTC,CASSFTQGLAGTLGEQFF
TRBJ1-2,TRBV7-8,14,NA,NA,TGTGCCAGCAGCTCCCGGGACACCCTCTATGGCTACACCTTC,CASSSRDTLYGYTF
TRBJ2-7,TRBV6-5,15,TRBD1,NA,TGTGCCAGCAGTTCGCCGGGACAGGGGTACTACGAGCAGTACTTC,CASSSPGQGYYEQYF
TRBJ1-3,TRBV19,13,NA,NA,TGTGCCAGTAGTGAGGGTGCTGGAAACACCATATATTTT,CASSEGAGNTIYF
TRBJ1-3,TRBV11-2,14,NA,NA,TGTGCCAGCAGCTCAGACAGCTCTGGAAACACCATATATTTT,CASSSDSSGNTIYF
TRBJ1-1,TRBV5-1,17,NA,NA,TGCGCCAGCAGCTTGGCCCTCGCAAGCGTTATGAACACTGAAGCTTTCTTT,CASSLALASVMNTEAFF
TRBJ1-1,TRBV5-5,14,NA,NA,TGTGCCAGCAGCTTGACAGCATTGAACACTGAAGCTTTCTTT,CASSLTALNTEAFF
TRBJ1-1,TRBV11-2,14,NA,once,TGTGCCAGCAGCTTAGCCCACGGGGGCACTGAAGCTTTCTTT,CASSLAHGGTEAFF
TRBJ1-6,TRBV30,16,NA,NA,TGCGCCTGGAGTACAGAACAGGGCATTTGGGGGGGACCCCTCCACTTT,CAWSTEQGIWGGPLHF
TRBJ2-5,TRBV9,15,TRBD1,NA,TGTGCCAGCAGCCCAAGGACAGGGGAGGCAGAGACCCAGTACTTC,CASSPRTGEAETQYF
TRBJ1-1,TRBV5-1,14,TRBD1,few,TGCGCCAGCAGGGGGCCGGGACAGAGGACTGAAGCTTTCTTT,CASRGPGQRTEAFF
TRBJ2-5,TRBV5-4,14,NA,NA,TGTGCCAGCAGCTCCGGGACCGAACAAGAGACCCAGTACTTC,CASSSGTEQETQYF
TRBJ2-1,TRBV5-4,15,NA,NA,TGTGCCAGCAGCTTGCTGTCCGGAGGTTACAATGAGCAGTTCTTC,CASSLLSGGYNEQFF
TRBJ2-2,TRBV11-3,12,NA,NA,TGTGCCAGCAGCTCGCTACTCCGGGAGCTGTTTTTT,CASSSLLRELFF